The present TCR beta chain was sequenced within a study of CD8+ T cells in alopecia areata. Study context: Treated individuals took tofacitinib by mouth, 5 to 10 mg twice daily. Findings and caveats of the study: Whether baseline CD8+ expansion is linked to response remains uncertain, given a single nonresponder.

Sequencing relied on a cDNA template that was reverse transcribed from extracted RNA. TCRdb's copy holds only in-frame clones and misses some; the assay was immunoSEQ multiplex PCR. Of 150,000 to 200,000 clones in the sample, around 64% are singletons; the top ten hold about 1.3%. About this clone itself: The antigen is undetermined.

Treatment described: oral pan-JAK inhibitor, 5-10 mg twice daily. Specimens obtained from alopecia areata patients comprised lesional scalp punch biopsies and peripheral blood. Germline values: CDR1 SGHRS, CDR2 YFSETQ. V was trimmed by 5 bases and J by 3 bases, leaving 14 bases between them. The CDR3 loop spans 14 amino acids. The sample in question was CD4+ T cells sorted from blood, obtained around week 50, from a patient treated with tofacitinib. The chain combines TRBV5-1 with TRBJ1-2; no clear D. The TCR originated in a human donor with alopecia areata. The DNA for the CDR3 is TGCGCCAGCAGGTCGACGAAAGGCGACTATGGCTACACCTTC. Translation gives CASRSTKGDYGYTF.